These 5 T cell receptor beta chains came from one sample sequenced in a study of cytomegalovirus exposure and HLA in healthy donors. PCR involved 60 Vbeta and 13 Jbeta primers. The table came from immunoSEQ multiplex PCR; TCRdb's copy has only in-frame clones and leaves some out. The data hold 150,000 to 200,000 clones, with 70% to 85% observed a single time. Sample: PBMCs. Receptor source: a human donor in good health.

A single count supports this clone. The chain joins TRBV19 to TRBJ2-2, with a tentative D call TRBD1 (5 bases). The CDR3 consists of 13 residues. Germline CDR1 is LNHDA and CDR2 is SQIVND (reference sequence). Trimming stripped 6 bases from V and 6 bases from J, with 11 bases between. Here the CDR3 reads CASSNVGAGELFF. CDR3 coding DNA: TGTGCCAGTAGCAATGTAGGGGCCGGGGAGCTGTTTTTT.

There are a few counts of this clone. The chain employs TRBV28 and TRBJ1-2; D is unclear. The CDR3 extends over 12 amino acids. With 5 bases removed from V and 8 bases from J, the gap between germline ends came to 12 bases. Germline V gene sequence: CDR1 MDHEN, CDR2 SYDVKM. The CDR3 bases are TGTGCCAGCAGTCCCAGAGGATACGGCTACACCTTC. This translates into CASSPRGYGYTF.

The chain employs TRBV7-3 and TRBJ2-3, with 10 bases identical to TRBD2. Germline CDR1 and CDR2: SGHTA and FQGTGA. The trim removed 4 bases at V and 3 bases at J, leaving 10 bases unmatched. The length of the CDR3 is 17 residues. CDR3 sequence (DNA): TGTGCCAGCAGCTCCAACCGCGGGACTAGCGCTACAGATACGCAGTATTTT. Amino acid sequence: CASSSNRGTSATDTQYF. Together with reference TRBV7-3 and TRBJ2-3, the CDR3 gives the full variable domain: GAGVSQTPSNKVTEKGKYVELRCDPISGHTALYWYRQSLGQGPEFLIYFQGTGAADDSGLPNDRFFAVRPEGSVSTLKIQRTERGDSAVYLCASSSNRGTSATDTQYFGPGTRLTVL.

CDR3 nucleotides: TGTGCCAGCAGTTACCTGGCAGGGGGCTTAGACACCATATATTTT. It encodes CASSYLAGGLDTIYF. V gene TRBV6-5 combines with J gene TRBJ1-3, with TRBD1 identical over 8 bases. CDR3 length: 15 amino acids. V dropped 2 bases and J dropped 8; count of bases not matched to a gene: 8. In germline, CDR1 is MNHEY, CDR2 SVGAGI.

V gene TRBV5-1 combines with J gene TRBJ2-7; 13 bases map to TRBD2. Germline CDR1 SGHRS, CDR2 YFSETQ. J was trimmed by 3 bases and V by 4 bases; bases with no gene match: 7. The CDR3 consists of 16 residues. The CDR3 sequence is CASSTSRTSGGYEQYF. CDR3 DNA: TGCGCCAGCAGCACCTCCCGGACTAGCGGGGGCTACGAGCAGTACTTC. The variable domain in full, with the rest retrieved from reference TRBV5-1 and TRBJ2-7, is KAGVTQTPRYLIKTRGQQVTLSCSPISGHRSVSWYQQTPGQGLQFLFEYFSETQRNKGNFPGRFSGRQFSNSRSEMNVSTLELGDSALYLCASSTSRTSGGYEQYFGPGTRLTVT.